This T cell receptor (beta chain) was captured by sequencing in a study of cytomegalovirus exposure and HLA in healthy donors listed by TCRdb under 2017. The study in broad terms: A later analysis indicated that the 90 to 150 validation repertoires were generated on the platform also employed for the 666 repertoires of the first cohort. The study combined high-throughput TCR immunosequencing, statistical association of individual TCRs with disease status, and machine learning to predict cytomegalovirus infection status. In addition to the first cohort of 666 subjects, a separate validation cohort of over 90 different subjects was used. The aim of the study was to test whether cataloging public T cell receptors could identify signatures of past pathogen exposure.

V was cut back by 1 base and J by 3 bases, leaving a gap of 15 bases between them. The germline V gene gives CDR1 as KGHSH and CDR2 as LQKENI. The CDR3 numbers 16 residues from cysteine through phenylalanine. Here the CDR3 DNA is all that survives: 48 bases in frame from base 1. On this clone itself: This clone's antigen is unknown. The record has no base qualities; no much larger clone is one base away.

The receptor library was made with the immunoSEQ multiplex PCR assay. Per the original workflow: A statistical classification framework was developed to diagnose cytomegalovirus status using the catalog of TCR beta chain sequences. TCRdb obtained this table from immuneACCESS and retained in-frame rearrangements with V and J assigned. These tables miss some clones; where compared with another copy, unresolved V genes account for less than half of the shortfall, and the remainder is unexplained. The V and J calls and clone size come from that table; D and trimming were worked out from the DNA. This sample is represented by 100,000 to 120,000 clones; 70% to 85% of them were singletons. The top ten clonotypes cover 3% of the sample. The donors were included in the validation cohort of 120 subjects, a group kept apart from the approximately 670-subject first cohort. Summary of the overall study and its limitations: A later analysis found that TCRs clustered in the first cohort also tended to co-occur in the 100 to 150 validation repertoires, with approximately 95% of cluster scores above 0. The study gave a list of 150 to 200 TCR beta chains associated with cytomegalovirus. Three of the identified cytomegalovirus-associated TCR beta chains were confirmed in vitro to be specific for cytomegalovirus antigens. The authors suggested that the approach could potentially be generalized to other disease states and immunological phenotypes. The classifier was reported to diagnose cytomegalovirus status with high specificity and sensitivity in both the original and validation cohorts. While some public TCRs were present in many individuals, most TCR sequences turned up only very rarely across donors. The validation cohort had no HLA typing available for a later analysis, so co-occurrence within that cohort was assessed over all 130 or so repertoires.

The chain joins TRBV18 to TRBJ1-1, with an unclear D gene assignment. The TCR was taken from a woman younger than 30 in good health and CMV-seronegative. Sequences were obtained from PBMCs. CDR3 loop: CASSPLLLIGYTEAFF. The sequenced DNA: TGTGCCAGCTCACCACTTCTTCTTATCGGGTACACTGAAGCTTTCTTT.